This TCR beta chain is drawn from a study of beta chain features in type 1 diabetes. About the research overall: Patients and healthy donors were similar in age, gender and cell yields. Study-wide points: Within the patient group, naive, central memory and Treg TCRB repertoires appeared more similar to each other than within healthy donors.

Trimming cost V 1 base and J 10 bases, with 11 bases left between them. Looked up from germline, CDR1 is SGHAT and CDR2 is FQNNGV. The CDR3 extends over 13 amino acids. CD45RO/CCR7/CD25/CD127/CD95/CD27 sorting isolated CD4+ naive, central memory, regulatory and stem cell-like memory cells. A word on this clone: As yet, its antigen is unknown.

Sequenced material consisted of expressed TCRB transcripts (all of the isolated RNA was reverse transcribed). The method was immunoSEQ multiplex PCR; TCRdb's version includes in-frame clones alone and lacks a portion of them. The table has around 400,000 clones, approximately 12% seen once; the top ten hold more than 0.015%. The TCR was taken from a man younger than 35 in good health. The sequenced material came from naive CD4+ T cells from blood. This chain connects TRBV11-2 to TRBJ2-1, with unresolved D. The CDR3 DNA follows: TGTGCCAGCAGCTTAGGCGCCCAGGCCGAGCAGTTCTTC. Amino acid sequence: CASSLGAQAEQFF. Drawing the rest from reference TRBV11-2 and TRBJ2-1, the complete variable domain is EAGVAQSPRYKIIEKRQSVAFWCNPISGHATLYWYQQILGQGPKLLIQFQNNGVVDDSQLPKDRFSAERLKGVDSTLKIQPAKLEDSAVYLCASSLGAQAEQFFGPGTRLTVL.